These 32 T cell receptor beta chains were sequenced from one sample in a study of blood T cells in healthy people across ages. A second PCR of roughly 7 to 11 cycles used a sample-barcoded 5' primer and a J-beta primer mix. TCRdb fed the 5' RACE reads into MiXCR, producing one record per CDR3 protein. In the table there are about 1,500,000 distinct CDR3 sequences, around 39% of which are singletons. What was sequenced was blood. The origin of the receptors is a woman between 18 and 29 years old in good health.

For the CDR3, the DNA is TGCGCCAGCAGCCAAAGGGCTAGCGGGAATAATGAGCAGTTCTTC. Its translation: CASSQRASGNNEQFF. The chain couples TRBV4-1 to TRBJ2-1; 9 bases align to TRBD2. Per the germline V gene, CDR1 is MGHRA and CDR2 is YSYEKL. V shed 2 bases and J 7 bases; nucleotides not matched to a gene: 6. This CDR3 is 15 amino acids long.

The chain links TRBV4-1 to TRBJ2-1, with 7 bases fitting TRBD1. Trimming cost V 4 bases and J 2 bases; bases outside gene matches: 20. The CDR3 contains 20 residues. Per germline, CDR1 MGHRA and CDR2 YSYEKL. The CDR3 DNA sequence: TGCGCCAGCAGCCGCTTGCGCAAGGGGACAGTTTTGACTACCTACAATGAGCAGTTCTTC. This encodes CASSRLRKGTVLTTYNEQFF.

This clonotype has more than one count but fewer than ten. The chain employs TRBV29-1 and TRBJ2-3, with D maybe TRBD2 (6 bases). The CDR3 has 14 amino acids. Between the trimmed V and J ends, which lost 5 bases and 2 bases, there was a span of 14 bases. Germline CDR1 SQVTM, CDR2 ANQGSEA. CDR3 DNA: TGCAGCGTTCGGAGGGAGGACTACACAGATACGCAGTATTTT. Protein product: CSVRREDYTDTQYF.

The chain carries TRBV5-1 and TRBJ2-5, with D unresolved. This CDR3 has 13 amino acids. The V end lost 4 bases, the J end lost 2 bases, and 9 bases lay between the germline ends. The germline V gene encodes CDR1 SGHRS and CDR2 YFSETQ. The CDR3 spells CASSPDEQETQYF. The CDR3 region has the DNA TGCGCCAGCAGCCCGGACGAGCAAGAGACCCAGTACTTC.

This chain's CDR3 is CASSPFGGPNSPLHF. In DNA form, the CDR3 reads TGTGCCAGCAGTCCCTTCGGGGGTCCCAATTCACCCCTCCACTTT. This chain links TRBV6-2 or TRBV6-3 with TRBJ1-6, with D perhaps matching TRBD1 (5 bases). Trimming left V 5 bases short and J 7 bases short, with 15 bases between. CDR3 length equals 15 residues. In germline, CDR1 is MNHEY, CDR2 SVGEGT.

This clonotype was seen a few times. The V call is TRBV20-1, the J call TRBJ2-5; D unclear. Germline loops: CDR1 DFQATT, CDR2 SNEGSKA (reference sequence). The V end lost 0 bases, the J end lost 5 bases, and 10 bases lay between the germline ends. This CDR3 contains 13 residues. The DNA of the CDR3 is TGCAGTGCTAGAGATGGCCAAAGGGAGACCCAGTACTTC. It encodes CSARDGQRETQYF.

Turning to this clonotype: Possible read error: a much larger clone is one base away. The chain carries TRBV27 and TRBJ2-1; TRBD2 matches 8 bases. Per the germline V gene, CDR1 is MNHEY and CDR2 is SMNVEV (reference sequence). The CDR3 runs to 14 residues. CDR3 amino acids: CAGSAGTRPNEQFF. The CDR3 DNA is TGTGCCGGCAGCGCCGGGACTAGGCCCAATGAGCAGTTCTTC.

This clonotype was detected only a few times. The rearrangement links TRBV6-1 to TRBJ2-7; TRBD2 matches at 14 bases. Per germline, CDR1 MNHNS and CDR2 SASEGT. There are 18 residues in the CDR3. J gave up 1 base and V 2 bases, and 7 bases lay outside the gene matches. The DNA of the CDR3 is TGTGCCAGCAGTGAACCCTACGGACTAGCGGGGGGTTCCTACGAGCAGTACTTC. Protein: CASSEPYGLAGGSYEQYF.

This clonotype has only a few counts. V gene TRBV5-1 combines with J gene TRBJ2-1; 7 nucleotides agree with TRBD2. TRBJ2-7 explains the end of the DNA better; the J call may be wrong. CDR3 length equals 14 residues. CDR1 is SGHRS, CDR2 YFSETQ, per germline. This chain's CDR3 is CASSGAGSYNEQYF. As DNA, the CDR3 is TGCGCCAGCAGCGGAGCGGGGTCCTACAATGAGCAGTACTTC.

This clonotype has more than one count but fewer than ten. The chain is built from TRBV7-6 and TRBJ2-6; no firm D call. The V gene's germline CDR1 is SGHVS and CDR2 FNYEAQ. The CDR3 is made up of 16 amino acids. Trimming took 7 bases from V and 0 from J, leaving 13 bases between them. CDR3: CASILGTDSGANVLTF. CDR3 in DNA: TGTGCCAGCATCCTGGGAACCGACTCTGGGGCCAACGTCCTGACTTTC.

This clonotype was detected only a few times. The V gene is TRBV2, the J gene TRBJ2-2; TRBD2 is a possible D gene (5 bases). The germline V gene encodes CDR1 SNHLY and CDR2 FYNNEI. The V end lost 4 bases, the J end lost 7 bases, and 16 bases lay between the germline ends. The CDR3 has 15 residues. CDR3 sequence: CASSGNGLPVGELFF. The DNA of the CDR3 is TGTGCCAGCAGTGGGAACGGACTGCCAGTCGGGGAGCTGTTTTTT.

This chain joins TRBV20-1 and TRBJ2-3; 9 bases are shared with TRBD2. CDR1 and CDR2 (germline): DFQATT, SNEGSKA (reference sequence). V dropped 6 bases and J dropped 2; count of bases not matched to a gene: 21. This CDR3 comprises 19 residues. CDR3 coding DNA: TGCAGTGCCCAGATACCCCAAGGGTCTCTAGCGGGGAACACAGATACGCAGTATTTT. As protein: CSAQIPQGSLAGNTDTQYF.

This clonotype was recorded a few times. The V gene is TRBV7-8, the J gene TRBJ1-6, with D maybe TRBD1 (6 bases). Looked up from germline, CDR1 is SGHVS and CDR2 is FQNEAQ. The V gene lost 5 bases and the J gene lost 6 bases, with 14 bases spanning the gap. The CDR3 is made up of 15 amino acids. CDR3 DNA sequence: TGTGCCAGCAGCCCCCGACAGGAGATTAATTCACCCCTCCACTTT. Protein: CASSPRQEINSPLHF.

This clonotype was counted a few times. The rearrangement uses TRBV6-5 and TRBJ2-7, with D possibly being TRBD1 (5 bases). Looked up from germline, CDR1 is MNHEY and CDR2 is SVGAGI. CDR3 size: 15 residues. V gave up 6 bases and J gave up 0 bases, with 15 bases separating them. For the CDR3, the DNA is TGTGCCAGCAGCCGACGGGCAGACAGCTCCTACGAGCAGTACTTC. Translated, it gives CASSRRADSSYEQYF.

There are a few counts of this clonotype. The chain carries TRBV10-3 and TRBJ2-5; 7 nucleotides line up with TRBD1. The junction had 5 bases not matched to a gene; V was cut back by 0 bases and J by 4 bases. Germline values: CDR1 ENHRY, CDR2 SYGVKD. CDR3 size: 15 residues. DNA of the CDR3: TGTGCCATCAGTGAGTCGACAGGGATCGGAGAGACCCAGTACTTC. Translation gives CAISESTGIGETQYF.

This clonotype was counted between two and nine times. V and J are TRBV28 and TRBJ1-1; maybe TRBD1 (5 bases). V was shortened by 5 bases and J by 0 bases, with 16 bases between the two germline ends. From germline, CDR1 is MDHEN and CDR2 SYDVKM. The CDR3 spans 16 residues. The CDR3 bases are TGTGCCAGCAGTAGGTGGGCAGGGAATATGAACACTGAAGCTTTCTTT. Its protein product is CASSRWAGNMNTEAFF.

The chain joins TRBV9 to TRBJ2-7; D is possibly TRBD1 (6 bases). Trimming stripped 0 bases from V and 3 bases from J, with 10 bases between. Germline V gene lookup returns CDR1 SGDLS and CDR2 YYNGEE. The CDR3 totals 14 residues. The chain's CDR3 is CASSVGQDFYEQYF. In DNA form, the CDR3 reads TGTGCCAGCAGCGTAGGACAGGACTTCTACGAGCAGTACTTC.

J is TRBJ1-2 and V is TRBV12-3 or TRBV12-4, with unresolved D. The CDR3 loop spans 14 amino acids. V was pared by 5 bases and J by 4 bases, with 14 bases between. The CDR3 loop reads CASSPRSGGYGYTF. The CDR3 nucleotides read TGTGCCAGCAGTCCGCGCTCAGGCGGCTATGGCTACACCTTC.

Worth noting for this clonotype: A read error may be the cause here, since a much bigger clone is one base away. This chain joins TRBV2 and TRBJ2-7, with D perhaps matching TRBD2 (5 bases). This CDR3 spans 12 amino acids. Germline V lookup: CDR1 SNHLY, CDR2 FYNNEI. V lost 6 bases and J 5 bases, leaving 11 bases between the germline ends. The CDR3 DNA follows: TGTGCCAGCAGACAAGACGGGGACGAGCAGTACTTC. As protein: CASRQDGDEQYF.

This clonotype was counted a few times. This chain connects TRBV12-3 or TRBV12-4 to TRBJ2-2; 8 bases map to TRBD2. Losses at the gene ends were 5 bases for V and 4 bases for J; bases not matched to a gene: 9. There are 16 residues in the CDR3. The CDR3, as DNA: TGTGCCAGCAGTCCTCTAGCGGGCGGGAGCACCGGGGAGCTGTTTTTT. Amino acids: CASSPLAGGSTGELFF.

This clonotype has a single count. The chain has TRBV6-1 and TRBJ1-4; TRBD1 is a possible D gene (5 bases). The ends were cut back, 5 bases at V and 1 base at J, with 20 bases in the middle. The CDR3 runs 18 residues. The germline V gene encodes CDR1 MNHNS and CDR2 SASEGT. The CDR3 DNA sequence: TGTGCCAGCAGTCCGACTCGATTACCAGACAGAACTAATGAAAAACTGTTTTTT. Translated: CASSPTRLPDRTNEKLFF.

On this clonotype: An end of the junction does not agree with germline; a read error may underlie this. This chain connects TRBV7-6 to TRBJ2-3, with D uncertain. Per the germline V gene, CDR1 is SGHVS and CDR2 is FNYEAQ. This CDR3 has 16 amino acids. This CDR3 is CVSSLGSGSRTDTQYF. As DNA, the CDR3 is TGTGTCAGCAGCTTAGGGTCCGGATCCCGCACAGATACGCAGTATTTT.

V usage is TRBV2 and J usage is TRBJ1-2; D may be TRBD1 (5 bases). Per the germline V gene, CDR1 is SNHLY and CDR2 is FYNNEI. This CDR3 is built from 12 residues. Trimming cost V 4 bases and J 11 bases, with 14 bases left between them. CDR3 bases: TGTGCCAGCAGTGCAGGGAGGTTAGCGTACACCTTC. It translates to CASSAGRLAYTF.

CDR3 DNA: TGTGCCAGCAGTTGGGGACAGGGGAACATTCAGTACTTC. It is translated as CASSWGQGNIQYF. The rearrangement uses TRBV27 and TRBJ2-4, with TRBD1 matching over 10 bases. V lost 4 bases to trimming and J lost 7 bases; unmatched junction nucleotides: 1. Germline V gene sequence: CDR1 MNHEY, CDR2 SMNVEV (reference sequence). This CDR3 contains 13 residues.

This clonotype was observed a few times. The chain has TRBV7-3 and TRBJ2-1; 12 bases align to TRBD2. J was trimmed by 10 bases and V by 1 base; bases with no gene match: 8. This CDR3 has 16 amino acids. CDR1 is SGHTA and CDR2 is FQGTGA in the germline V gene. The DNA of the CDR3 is TGTGCCAGCAGCTTAATGCTAGCGGGGGGGTCTTTGGAGCAGTTCTTC. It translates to CASSLMLAGGSLEQFF.

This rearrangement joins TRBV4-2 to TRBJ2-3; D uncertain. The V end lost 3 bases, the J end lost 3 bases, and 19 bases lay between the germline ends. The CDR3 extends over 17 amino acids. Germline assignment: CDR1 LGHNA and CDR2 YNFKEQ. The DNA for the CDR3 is TGTGCCAGCAGCCAGGACCTTGCCCGGATTGCGACAGATACGCAGTATTTT. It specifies CASSQDLARIATDTQYF.

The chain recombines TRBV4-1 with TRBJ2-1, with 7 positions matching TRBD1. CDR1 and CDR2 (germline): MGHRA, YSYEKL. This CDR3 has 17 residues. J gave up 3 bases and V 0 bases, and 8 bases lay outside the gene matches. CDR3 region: CASSQDMWDSFYNEQFF. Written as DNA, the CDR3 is TGCGCCAGCAGCCAAGATATGTGGGACAGCTTCTACAATGAGCAGTTCTTC.

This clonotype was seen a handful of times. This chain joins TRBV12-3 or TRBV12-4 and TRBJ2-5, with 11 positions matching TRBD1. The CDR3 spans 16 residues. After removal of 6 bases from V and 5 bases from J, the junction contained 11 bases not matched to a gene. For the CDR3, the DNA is TGTGCCAGCAGCCGTGGGGACAGGGGGTCGCAGGAGACCCAGTACTTC. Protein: CASSRGDRGSQETQYF.

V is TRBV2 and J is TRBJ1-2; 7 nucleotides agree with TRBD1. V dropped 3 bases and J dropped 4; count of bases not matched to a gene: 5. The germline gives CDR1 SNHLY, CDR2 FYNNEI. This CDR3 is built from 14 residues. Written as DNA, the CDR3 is TGTGCCAGCAGTGAGGACAGGAGAGTCTATGGCTACACCTTC. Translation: CASSEDRRVYGYTF.

For the CDR3, the DNA is TGTGCCAGCAGCTCGGGTAGGGTGAACACTGAAGCTTTCTTT. This translates into CASSSGRVNTEAFF. The V call is TRBV7-9, the J call TRBJ1-1, with D uncertain. V was clipped by 4 bases and J by 0 bases, with 9 bases between them. CDR3 size: 14 residues. CDR1 is SEHNR and CDR2 is FQNEAQ in the germline V gene (reference sequence).

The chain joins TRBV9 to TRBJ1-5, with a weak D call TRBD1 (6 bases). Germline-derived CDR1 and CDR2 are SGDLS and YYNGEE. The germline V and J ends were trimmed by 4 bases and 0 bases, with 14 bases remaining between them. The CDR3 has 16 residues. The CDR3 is CASSKGGEYSNQPQHF. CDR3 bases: TGTGCCAGCAGCAAGGGGGGCGAATATAGCAATCAGCCCCAGCATTTT.

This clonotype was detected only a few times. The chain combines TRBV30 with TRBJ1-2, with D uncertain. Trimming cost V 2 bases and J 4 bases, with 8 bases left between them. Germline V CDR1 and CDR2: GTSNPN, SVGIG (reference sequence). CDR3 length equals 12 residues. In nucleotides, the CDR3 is TGTGCCTGGAGTCTACGCGGCTATGGCTACACCTTC. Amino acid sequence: CAWSLRGYGYTF.